Given below is one T cell receptor (beta chain) in context. Its antigen is still unknown. In germline, CDR1 is SGHRS, CDR2 YFSETQ. V dropped 5 bases and J dropped 3; count of bases not matched to a gene: 7. The CDR3 totals 14 residues. The sample originates from a study of OX40 agonist ivuxolimab in advanced cancers. About the research overall: With ivuxolimab, an agonistic anti-OX40 (CD134) antibody, patients were treated. Patients with hepatocellular carcinoma, melanoma, renal cell or head and neck cancer made up the dose-escalation patients.

Study results and limitations: Antigen specificity was not determined for the expanded peripheral T cells.

The data were produced by immunoSEQ multiplex PCR, yet TCRdb's version contains in-frame clones alone and is incomplete. The table lists tens of thousands of clones, roughly 80% of them singletons. The chain couples TRBV5-1 to TRBJ2-5; TRBD2 matches 7 bases. The sequence was obtained from an adult with an advanced solid tumor such as melanoma, head and neck, liver or kidney cancer. The sample consisted of CD4+ or CD8+ T cells sorted from blood, taken in a trial of the OX40 agonist ivuxolimab. The CDR3 DNA reads TGCGCCAGCAGACTCGCTAGCGGAAAAGAGACCCAGTACTTC. Its translation is CASRLASGKETQYF.